The next 26 T cell receptor beta chains were all read from a single sample in a study of T cell responses to AZD1222 COVID-19 vaccine. TCRdb's table, derived via immunoSEQ multiplex PCR, lists solely in-frame clones and lacks some. The data show roughly 150,000 clones, with around 93% seen just once and approximately 7% held by the top ten. The source was peripheral blood, collected 28 days after the second AZD1222 dose. These receptors were taken from an adult who received the AZD1222 COVID-19 vaccine.

This chain uses TRBV2 with TRBJ1-6; D not resolved. Trimming took 5 bases from V and 7 from J, leaving 15 bases between them. The germline CDR1 and CDR2 sequences are SNHLY and FYNNEI. CDR3 size: 15 residues. CDR3: CASSPGVDWNSPLHF. The CDR3 bases are TGTGCCAGCAGTCCTGGGGTGGATTGGAATTCACCCCTCCACTTT.

J is TRBJ1-2 and V is TRBV3-1 (or the pseudogene TRBV3-2); D not resolved. The CDR3 is 16 amino acids. V lost 3 bases, J lost 2 bases, and 16 bases lay in between. CDR1 is LGHDT, CDR2 YNNKEL, per germline (reference sequence). CDR3 region: CASSHHRTLPNYGYTF. CDR3 sequence (DNA): TGTGCCAGCAGCCACCACCGCACCCTACCCAACTATGGCTACACCTTC.

The chain employs TRBV7-2 and TRBJ2-1, with a tentative D call TRBD1 (6 bases). The V end lost 5 bases, the J end lost 10 bases, and 15 bases lay between the germline ends. The CDR3 has 13 residues. Per germline, CDR1 SGHTA and CDR2 FQGNSA. The DNA of the CDR3 is TGTGCCAGCAGCGTCACCCCCGGGACAGAGCAGTTCTTC. Residues: CASSVTPGTEQFF.

This chain links TRBV14 with TRBJ1-2; unclear D gene. Germline CDR1 and CDR2: SGHDN and FVKESK. The CDR3 is made up of 13 amino acids. Between the trimmed V and J ends, which lost 3 bases and 3 bases, there was a span of 8 bases. The CDR3 DNA reads as TGTGCCAGCAGCCAGGGCCTCCACTATGGCTACACCTTC. Translating gives CASSQGLHYGYTF.

This rearrangement joins TRBV18 to TRBJ1-1, with a tentative D call TRBD1 (6 bases). The CDR3 length is 14 residues. Per germline, CDR1 KGHSH and CDR2 LQKENI. V was shortened by 3 bases and J by 0 bases, with 8 bases between the two germline ends. CDR3 coding DNA: TGTGCCAGCTCACCCCAGGGGATGAACACTGAAGCTTTCTTT. It encodes CASSPQGMNTEAFF.

The table lists this clone with a count of one. This chain links TRBV25-1 with TRBJ2-7; the D call may be TRBD1 or TRBD2 (5 bases each). V was cut by 3 bases and J by 0 bases, with 18 bases left in between. The germline V gene encodes CDR1 MGHDK and CDR2 SYGVNS. CDR3 size: 17 residues. The chain's CDR3 is CASSDTGWDPSSYEQYF. The CDR3 nucleotides are TGTGCCAGCAGTGATACTGGTTGGGACCCGAGCTCCTACGAGCAGTACTTC.

The V call is TRBV7-3, the J call TRBJ2-3; D gene ambiguous. Trimming took off 6 bases at V and 2 bases at J, with 12 bases between the two ends. Germline V CDR1 and CDR2: SGHTA, FQGTGA. The CDR3 consists of 14 residues. CDR3 in DNA: TGTGCCAGCAGGATGGGTGGATTCACAGATACGCAGTATTTT. Protein product: CASRMGGFTDTQYF.

The V call is TRBV29-1, the J call TRBJ2-3, with TRBD1 as a possible D gene (6 bases). This CDR3 region has 13 residues. V was clipped by 6 bases and J by 8 bases, with 18 bases between them. From germline, CDR1 is SQVTM and CDR2 ANQGSEA. Here the CDR3 reads CSVAQGMMGTQYF. The DNA of the CDR3 is TGCAGCGTCGCGCAGGGGATGATGGGTACGCAGTATTTT.

The V call is TRBV4-1, the J call TRBJ1-6; D perhaps matches TRBD1 (5 bases). Trimming left V 1 base short and J 9 bases short, with 13 bases between. Germline CDR1 is MGHRA and CDR2 is YSYEKL. This CDR3 is built from 15 residues. This CDR3 reads CASSQGGDSFSPLHF. The CDR3 region has the DNA TGCGCCAGCAGCCAAGGAGGAGACAGCTTTTCACCCCTCCACTTT.

The chain has TRBV11-2 and TRBJ2-7, with D possibly matching TRBD2 (6 bases). CDR1 SGHAT and CDR2 FQNNGV come from the germline V gene. The CDR3 loop spans 16 amino acids. Between the trimmed V and J ends, which lost 1 base and 3 bases, there was a span of 16 bases. CDR3 in amino acids: CASSLVEGAVNYEQYF. The CDR3 DNA is TGTGCCAGCAGCTTAGTGGAGGGCGCGGTTAACTACGAGCAGTACTTC.

Ten or more counts support this clone. V is TRBV6-1 and J is TRBJ1-1; the match to TRBD1 covers 8 bases. The CDR3 covers 13 residues. J lost 3 bases, V lost 3 bases, and 0 bases had no gene match. In germline, CDR1 is MNHNS, CDR2 SASEGT. The CDR3 bases are TGTGCCAGCAGTGACAGGGGGCACACTGAAGCTTTCTTT. Translating gives CASSDRGHTEAFF.

This chain links TRBV28 with TRBJ2-7; D is ambiguous. The germline gives CDR1 MDHEN, CDR2 SYDVKM. CDR3 length: 16 residues. V was trimmed by 4 bases and J by 2 bases, leaving 18 bases between them. This chain's CDR3 is CASSSTQLGRPYEQYF. The CDR3 bases are TGTGCCAGCAGTTCCACACAGCTAGGGCGCCCCTACGAGCAGTACTTC.

The gene calls are TRBV5-1 and TRBJ1-1; 9 bases are a match to TRBD1. The CDR3 runs to 14 residues. From germline, CDR1 is SGHRS and CDR2 YFSETQ. Germline trimming cut 3 bases from V and 1 base from J; bases unmatched to any gene: 1. DNA for the CDR3: TGCGCCAGCAGCTGGGGACAGGGGAACACTGAAGCTTTCTTT. Its translation is CASSWGQGNTEAFF.

The CDR3: CASSLRGGTPKNYGYTF. Here the CDR3 DNA reads TGTGCCAGCAGTCTCCGTGGGGGGACACCGAAAAACTATGGCTACACCTTC. The chain couples TRBV27 to TRBJ1-2; D might be TRBD1 (6 bases). This CDR3 has 17 residues. With 5 bases removed from V and 2 bases from J, the gap between germline ends came to 21 bases. CDR1 is MNHEY and CDR2 is SMNVEV in the germline V gene (reference sequence).

In its sample, this clone was seen once. This chain joins TRBV5-8 and TRBJ1-2; D not certain. The germline CDR1 and CDR2 sequences are SGHTS and YDEGEE. The CDR3 contains 14 residues. Between the trimmed V and J ends, which lost 2 bases and 8 bases, there was a span of 16 bases. The CDR3 DNA reads TGTGCCAGCAGCTTAACCCCTGTGGGCGGAGGCTACACCTTC. Translated: CASSLTPVGGGYTF.

This clone was recorded once. The chain is built from TRBV4-1 and TRBJ1-1, with 9 positions matching TRBD1. The CDR3 contains 14 residues. The junction had 4 bases not matched to a gene; V was cut back by 4 bases and J by 4 bases. From germline, CDR1 is MGHRA and CDR2 YSYEKL. The CDR3 loop reads CASSRATGGTEAFF. CDR3 nucleotide sequence: TGCGCCAGCAGCCGAGCGACAGGGGGCACTGAAGCTTTCTTT.

V and J are TRBV5-5 and TRBJ2-7, with TRBD1 matching 7 bases. This CDR3 contains 15 residues. Per the germline V gene, CDR1 is SGHKS and CDR2 is YYEKEE (reference sequence). V trimming: 2 bases; J trimming: 3 bases; junction bases outside the gene matches: 8. This CDR3 reads CASSLTGTDHYEQYF. The CDR3 nucleotides read TGTGCCAGCAGCTTAACCGGGACAGATCACTACGAGCAGTACTTC.

The chain employs TRBV29-1 and TRBJ1-1; D remains unclear. Trimming took off 4 bases at V and 4 bases at J, with 7 bases between the two ends. The CDR3 has 11 amino acids. The germline gives CDR1 SQVTM, CDR2 ANQGSEA. DNA for the CDR3: TGCAGCGTTGGGAGATTCACTGAAGCTTTCTTT. Translating it yields CSVGRFTEAFF.

This clone has just one count. This rearrangement joins TRBV2 to TRBJ2-3; 7 nucleotides align to TRBD1. The J segment lost 2 bases and the V segment lost 6 bases, leaving 11 bases of the junction unmatched. Germline V lookup: CDR1 SNHLY, CDR2 FYNNEI. CDR3 length equals 16 residues. The CDR3 protein is CASRNLGQPFTDTQYF. In DNA form, the CDR3 reads TGTGCCAGCAGAAACCTGGGACAGCCTTTCACAGATACGCAGTATTTT.

This clone occurred once. The CDR3 loop reads CASSQGGTEAFF. The CDR3 DNA reads TGTGCCAGCAGCCAAGGGGGGACTGAAGCTTTCTTT. The chain is built from TRBV9 and TRBJ1-1; possibly TRBD1 for D (6 bases). The CDR3 runs to 12 residues. The V end was cut by 4 bases, the J end by 5 bases, with 9 bases between. Germline CDR1 and CDR2: SGDLS and YYNGEE.

The rearrangement links TRBV30 to TRBJ2-3; D ambiguous. V lost 0 bases to trimming and J lost 0 bases, with 7 bases between them. CDR1 is GTSNPN and CDR2 is SVGIG in the germline V gene (reference sequence). The CDR3 runs to 14 residues. DNA for the CDR3: TGTGCCTGGAGTGTCTTCGTAAGCACAGATACGCAGTATTTT. Amino acids: CAWSVFVSTDTQYF.

The chain is built from TRBV5-5 and TRBJ1-1; 8 positions match TRBD1. Germline CDR1 SGHKS, CDR2 YYEKEE (reference sequence). The CDR3 length is 16 residues. V dropped 3 bases and J dropped 5; count of bases not matched to a gene: 12. CDR3 amino acids: CASSSPPGQGWTEAFF. For the CDR3, the DNA is TGTGCCAGCAGCTCTCCGCCTGGACAGGGATGGACTGAAGCTTTCTTT.

This clone occurred a few times. The V call is TRBV13, the J call TRBJ1-1; weak D call: TRBD1 (5 bases). The CDR3 length is 14 residues. CDR1 is PRHDT, CDR2 FYEKMQ, per germline (reference sequence). The ends were cut back, 3 bases at V and 3 bases at J, with 11 bases in the middle. The CDR3: CASSFAGAYTEAFF. The CDR3 nucleotides are TGTGCCAGCAGCTTCGCCGGGGCCTACACTGAAGCTTTCTTT.

This sequence joins TRBV7-9 and TRBJ1-2, with D tentatively TRBD1 (5 bases). Germline-derived CDR1 and CDR2 are SEHNR and FQNEAQ (reference sequence). This CDR3 contains 14 residues. The V and J ends lost 1 base and 5 bases respectively, with 11 bases between them. The CDR3 sequence: CASSLGTGIYGYTF. CDR3 nucleotide sequence: TGTGCCAGCAGCTTAGGTACAGGCATTTATGGCTACACCTTC.

The chain combines TRBV29-1 with TRBJ2-7, with TRBD1 matching over 9 bases. With 7 bases clipped from V and 5 bases from J, the junction kept 9 bases outside the gene matches. CDR1 is SQVTM, CDR2 ANQGSEA, per germline. The CDR3 consists of 13 residues. In DNA form, the CDR3 reads TGCAGCGCGTCCGGGACAGGGCTCGACGAGCAGTACTTC. As protein: CSASGTGLDEQYF.

The chain employs TRBV7-8 and TRBJ2-7, with D unclear. The germline V gene encodes CDR1 SGHVS and CDR2 FQNEAQ. CDR3 length: 14 amino acids. V lost 1 base to trimming and J lost 0 bases, with 7 bases between them. CDR3 sequence reads: CASSLGSNSYEQYF. The CDR3 region has the DNA TGTGCCAGCAGCTTAGGGTCCAACTCCTACGAGCAGTACTTC.